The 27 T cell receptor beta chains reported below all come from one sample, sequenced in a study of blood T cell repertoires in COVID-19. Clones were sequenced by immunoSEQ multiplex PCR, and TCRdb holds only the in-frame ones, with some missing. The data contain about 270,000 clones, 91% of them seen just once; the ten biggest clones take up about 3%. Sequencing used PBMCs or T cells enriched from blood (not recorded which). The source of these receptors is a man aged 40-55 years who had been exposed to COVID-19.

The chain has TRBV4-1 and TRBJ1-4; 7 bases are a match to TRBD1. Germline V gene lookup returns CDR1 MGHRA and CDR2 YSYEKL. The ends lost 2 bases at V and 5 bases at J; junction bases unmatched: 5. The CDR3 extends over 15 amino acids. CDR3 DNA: TGCGCCAGCAGCCAACCCCGGGACAGCAATGAAAAACTGTTTTTT. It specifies CASSQPRDSNEKLFF.

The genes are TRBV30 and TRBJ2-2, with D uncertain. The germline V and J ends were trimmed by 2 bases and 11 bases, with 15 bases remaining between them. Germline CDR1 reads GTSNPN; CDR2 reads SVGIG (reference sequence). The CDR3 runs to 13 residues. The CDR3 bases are TGTGCCTGGAGTAAAGGAGTGACCGATGAGCTGTTTTTT. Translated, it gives CAWSKGVTDELFF.

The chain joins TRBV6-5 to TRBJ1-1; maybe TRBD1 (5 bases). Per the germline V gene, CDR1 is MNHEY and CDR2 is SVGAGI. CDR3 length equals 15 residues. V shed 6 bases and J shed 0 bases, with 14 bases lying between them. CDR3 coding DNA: TGTGCCAGCAGCATCCAGACAGTAGTGAACACTGAAGCTTTCTTT. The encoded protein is CASSIQTVVNTEAFF.

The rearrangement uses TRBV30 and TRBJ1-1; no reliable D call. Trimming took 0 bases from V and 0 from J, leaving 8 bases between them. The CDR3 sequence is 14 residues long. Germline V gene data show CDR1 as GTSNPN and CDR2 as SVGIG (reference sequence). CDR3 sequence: CAWSVSIVNTEAFF. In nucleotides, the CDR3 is TGTGCCTGGAGTGTAAGCATAGTGAACACTGAAGCTTTCTTT.

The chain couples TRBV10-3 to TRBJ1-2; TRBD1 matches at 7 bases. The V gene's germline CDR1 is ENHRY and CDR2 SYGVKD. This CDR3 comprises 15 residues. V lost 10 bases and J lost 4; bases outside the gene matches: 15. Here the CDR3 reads CATTGGGYGTYGYTF. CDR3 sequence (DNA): TGTGCCACCACCGGAGGGGGCTACGGTACCTATGGCTACACCTTC.

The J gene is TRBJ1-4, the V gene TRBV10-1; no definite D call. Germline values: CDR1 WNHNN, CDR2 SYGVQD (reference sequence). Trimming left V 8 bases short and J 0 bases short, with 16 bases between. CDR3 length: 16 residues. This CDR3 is CASLTVSVATNEKLFF. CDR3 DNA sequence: TGCGCCAGCCTCACCGTTTCGGTTGCAACTAATGAAAAACTGTTTTTT.

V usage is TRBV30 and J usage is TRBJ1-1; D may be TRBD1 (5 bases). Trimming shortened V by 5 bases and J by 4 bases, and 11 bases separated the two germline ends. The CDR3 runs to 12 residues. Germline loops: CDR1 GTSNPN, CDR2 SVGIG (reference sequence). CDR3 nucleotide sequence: TGTGCCTGGGACGGACAAGGCACTGAAGCTTTCTTT. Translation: CAWDGQGTEAFF.

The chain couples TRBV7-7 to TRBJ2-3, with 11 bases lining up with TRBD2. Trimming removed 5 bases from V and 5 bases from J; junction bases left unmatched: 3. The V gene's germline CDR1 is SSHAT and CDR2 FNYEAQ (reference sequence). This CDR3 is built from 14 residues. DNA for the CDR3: TGTGCCAGCAGCCCCGGGACTAGCGGAGATACGCAGTATTTT. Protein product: CASSPGTSGDTQYF.

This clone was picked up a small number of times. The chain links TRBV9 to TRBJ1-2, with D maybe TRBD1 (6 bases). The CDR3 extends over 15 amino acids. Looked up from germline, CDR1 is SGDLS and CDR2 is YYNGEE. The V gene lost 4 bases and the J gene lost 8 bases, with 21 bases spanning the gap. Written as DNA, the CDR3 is TGTGCCAGCAGCTCCTCAGGGGTTCACGGTAGGGGCTACACCTTC. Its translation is CASSSSGVHGRGYTF.

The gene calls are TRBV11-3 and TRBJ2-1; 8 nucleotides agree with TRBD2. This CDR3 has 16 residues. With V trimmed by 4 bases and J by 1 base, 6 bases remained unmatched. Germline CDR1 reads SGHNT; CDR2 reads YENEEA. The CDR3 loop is CASSSQRESSYNEQFF. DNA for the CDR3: TGTGCCAGCAGCTCCCAGCGGGAGTCGTCCTACAATGAGCAGTTCTTC.

The CDR3 DNA reads as TGCGCCAGCAGCCCACCTGCACTAGCGGGCGGGGAGCTGTTTTTT. It encodes CASSPPALAGGELFF. The chain couples TRBV5-1 to TRBJ2-2, with 9 bases matching TRBD2. The CDR3 is 15 residues long. J was trimmed by 7 bases and V by 4 bases; bases with no gene match: 8. Looked up from germline, CDR1 is SGHRS and CDR2 is YFSETQ.

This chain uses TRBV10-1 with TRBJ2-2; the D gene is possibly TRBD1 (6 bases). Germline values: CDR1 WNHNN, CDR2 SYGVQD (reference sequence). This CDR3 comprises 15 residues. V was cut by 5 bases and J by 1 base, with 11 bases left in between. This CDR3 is CASSLTGLNTGELFF. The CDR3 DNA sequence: TGCGCCAGCAGTCTGACAGGACTGAACACCGGGGAGCTGTTTTTT.

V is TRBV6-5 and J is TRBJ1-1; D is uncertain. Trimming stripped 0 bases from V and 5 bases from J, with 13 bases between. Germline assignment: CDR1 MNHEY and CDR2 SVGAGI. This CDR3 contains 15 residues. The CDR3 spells CASSYSGTVRTEAFF. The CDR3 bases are TGTGCCAGCAGTTACTCTGGCACCGTGAGGACTGAAGCTTTCTTT.

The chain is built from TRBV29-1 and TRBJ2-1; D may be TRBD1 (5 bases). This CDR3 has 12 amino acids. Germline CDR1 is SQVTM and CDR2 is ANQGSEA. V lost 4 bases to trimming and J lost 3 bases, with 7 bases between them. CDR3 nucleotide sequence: TGCAGCGTTGGGACACTCTACAATGAGCAGTTCTTC. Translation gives CSVGTLYNEQFF.

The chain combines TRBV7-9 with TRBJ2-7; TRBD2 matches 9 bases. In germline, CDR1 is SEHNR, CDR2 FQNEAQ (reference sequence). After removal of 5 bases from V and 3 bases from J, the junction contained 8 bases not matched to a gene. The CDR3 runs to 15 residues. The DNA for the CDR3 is TGTGCCAGCAGCCCAAACCTAGCGGGGCACTACGAGCAGTACTTC. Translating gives CASSPNLAGHYEQYF.

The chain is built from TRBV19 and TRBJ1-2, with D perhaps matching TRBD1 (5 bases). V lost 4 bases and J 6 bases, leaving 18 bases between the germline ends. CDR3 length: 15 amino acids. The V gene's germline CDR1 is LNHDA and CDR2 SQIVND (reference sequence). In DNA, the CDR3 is TGTGCCAGTAGTAACTGGGGGGAGACAAGGAATGGCTACACCTTC. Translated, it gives CASSNWGETRNGYTF.

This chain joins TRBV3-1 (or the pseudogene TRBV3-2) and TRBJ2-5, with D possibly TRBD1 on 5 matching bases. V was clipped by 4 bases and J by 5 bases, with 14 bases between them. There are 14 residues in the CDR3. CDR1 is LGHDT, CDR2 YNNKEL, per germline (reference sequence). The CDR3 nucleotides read TGTGCCAGCAGCCGTTACAGGTTTACCGAGACCCAGTACTTC. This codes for CASSRYRFTETQYF.

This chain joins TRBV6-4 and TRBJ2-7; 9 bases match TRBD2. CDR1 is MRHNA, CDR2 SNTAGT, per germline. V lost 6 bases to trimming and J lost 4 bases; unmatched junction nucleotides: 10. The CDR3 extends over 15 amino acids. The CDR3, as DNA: TGTGCCAGCAGATCCCCCTCTAGCGGGAAGTACGAGCAGTACTTC. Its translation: CASRSPSSGKYEQYF.

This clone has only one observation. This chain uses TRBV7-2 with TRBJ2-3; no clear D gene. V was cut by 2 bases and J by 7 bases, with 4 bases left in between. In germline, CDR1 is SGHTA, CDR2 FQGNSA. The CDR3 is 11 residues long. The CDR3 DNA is TGTGCCAGCAGCTTAATTAATACGCAGTATTTT. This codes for CASSLINTQYF.

The CDR3 region is CASSPMDSYEQYF. CDR3 nucleotides: TGTGCCAGCAGTCCCATGGACAGCTACGAGCAGTACTTC. This chain connects TRBV27 to TRBJ2-7; TRBD1 might be the D (6 bases). This CDR3 contains 13 residues. CDR1 and CDR2 (germline): MNHEY, SMNVEV (reference sequence). The germline V and J ends were trimmed by 5 bases and 3 bases, with 11 bases remaining between them.

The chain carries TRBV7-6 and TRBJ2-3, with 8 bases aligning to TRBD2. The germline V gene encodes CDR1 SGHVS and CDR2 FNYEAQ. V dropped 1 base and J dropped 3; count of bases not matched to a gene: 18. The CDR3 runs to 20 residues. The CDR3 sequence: CASSLVSPGRGGPGTDTQYF. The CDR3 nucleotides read TGTGCCAGCAGCTTAGTCTCCCCCGGGAGGGGGGGCCCGGGGACAGATACGCAGTATTTT.

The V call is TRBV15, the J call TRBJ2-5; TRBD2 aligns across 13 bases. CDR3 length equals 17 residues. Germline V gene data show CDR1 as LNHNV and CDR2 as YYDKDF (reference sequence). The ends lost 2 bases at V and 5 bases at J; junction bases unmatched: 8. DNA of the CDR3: TGTGCCACCAGCAGACCCGGGACTAGCGGGATCGGGGAGACCCAGTACTTC. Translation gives CATSRPGTSGIGETQYF. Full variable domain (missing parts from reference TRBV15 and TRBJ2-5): DAMVIQNPRYQVTQFGKPVTLSCSQTLNHNVMYWYQQKSSQAPKLLFHYYDKDFNNEADTPDNFQSRRPNTSFCFLDIRSPGLGDTAMYLCATSRPGTSGIGETQYFGPGTRLLVL.

The CDR3 nucleotides read TGCGCCAGCAGCTTGGATTTGCCAGGGCGCTCTGGAAACACCATATATTTT. Amino acid sequence: CASSLDLPGRSGNTIYF. The chain links TRBV5-1 to TRBJ1-3; TRBD1 is a possible D gene (5 bases). The CDR3 loop spans 17 amino acids. The germline CDR1 and CDR2 sequences are SGHRS and YFSETQ. Trimming removed 0 bases from V and 0 bases from J, with 13 bases in between.

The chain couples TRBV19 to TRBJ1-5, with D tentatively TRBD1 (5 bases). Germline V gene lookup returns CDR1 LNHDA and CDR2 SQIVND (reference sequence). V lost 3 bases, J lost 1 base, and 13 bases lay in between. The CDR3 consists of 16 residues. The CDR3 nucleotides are TGTGCCAGTAGTATGTCTCGGGGGTCAAGCAATCAGCCCCAGCATTTT. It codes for CASSMSRGSSNQPQHF.

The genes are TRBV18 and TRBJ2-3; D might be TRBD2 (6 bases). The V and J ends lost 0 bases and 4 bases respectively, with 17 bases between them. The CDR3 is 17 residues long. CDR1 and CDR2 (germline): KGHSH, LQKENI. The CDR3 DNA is TGTGCCAGCTCACCACCGAACTTAGGGAGGCGGGCAGATACGCAGTATTTT. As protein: CASSPPNLGRRADTQYF.

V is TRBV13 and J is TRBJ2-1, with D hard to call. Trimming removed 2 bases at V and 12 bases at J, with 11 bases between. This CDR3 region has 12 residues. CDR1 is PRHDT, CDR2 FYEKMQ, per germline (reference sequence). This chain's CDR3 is CASSLTTQMQFF. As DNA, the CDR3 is TGTGCCAGCAGCTTAACCACACAAATGCAGTTCTTC.

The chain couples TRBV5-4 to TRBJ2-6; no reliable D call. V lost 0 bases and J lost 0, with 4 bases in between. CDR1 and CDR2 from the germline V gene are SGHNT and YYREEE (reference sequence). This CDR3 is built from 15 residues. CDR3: CASSLGGSGANVLTF. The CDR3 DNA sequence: TGTGCCAGCAGCTTGGGCGGCTCTGGGGCCAACGTCCTGACTTTC. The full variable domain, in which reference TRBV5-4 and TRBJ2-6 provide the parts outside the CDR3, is ETGVTQSPTHLIKTRGQQVTLRCSSQSGHNTVSWYQQALGQGPQFIFQYYREEENGRGNFPPRFSGLQFPNYSSELNVNALELDDSALYLCASSLGGSGANVLTFGAGSRLTVL.